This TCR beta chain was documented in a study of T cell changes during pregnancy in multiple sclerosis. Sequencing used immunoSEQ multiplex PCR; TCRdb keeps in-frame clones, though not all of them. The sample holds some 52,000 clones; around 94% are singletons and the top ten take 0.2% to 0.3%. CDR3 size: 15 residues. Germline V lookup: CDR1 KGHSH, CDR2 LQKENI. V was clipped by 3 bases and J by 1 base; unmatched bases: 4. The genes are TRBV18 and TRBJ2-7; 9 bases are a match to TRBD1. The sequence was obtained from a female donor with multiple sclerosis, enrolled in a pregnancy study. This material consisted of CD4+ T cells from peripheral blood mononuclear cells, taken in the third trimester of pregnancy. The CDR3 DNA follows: TGTGCCAGCTCACCTCCAGACAGGGGGTCCTACGAGCAGTACTTC. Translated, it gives CASSPPDRGSYEQYF.